This record looks at one TCR beta chain sequence and its context. The antigen is unknown. This sample was taken from a study of cytomegalovirus exposure and HLA in healthy donors. A multiplex PCR was run with 60 Vbeta primers and 13 Jbeta primers. Assay used: immunoSEQ multiplex PCR; TCRdb lists only in-frame clones, some missing. This sample carries 130,000 or so clones, roughly 85% of them seen once, and the ten largest clones take more than 1.5%. The germline V and J ends were trimmed by 0 bases and 2 bases, with 5 bases remaining between them. The germline V gene encodes CDR1 LNHNV and CDR2 YYDKDF (reference sequence). This CDR3 is built from 14 residues. Study-wide results and caveats: The study flagged some 170 TCR beta chains as cytomegalovirus-associated. Per a prior analysis, the majority of TCR beta V segments were productive roughly 87% or roughly 30% of the time. By a later analysis, the bulk of CMV-associated TCR beta chains appeared HLA-restricted.

This TCR was recovered from a man aged 35 to 55 in good health and CMV-seronegative. What was sequenced was PBMCs. The rearrangement links TRBV15 to TRBJ1-3; D not certain. The DNA of the CDR3 is TGTGCCACCAGCAGAGAGAGCCCTGGAAACACCATATATTTT. It yields the protein CATSRESPGNTIYF.